What follows are 27 T cell receptor beta chains derived from one specimen sequenced in a study of cytomegalovirus exposure and HLA in healthy donors (dated by TCRdb to about 2017). Receptors were amplified or captured by the immunoSEQ multiplex PCR assay. For the multiplex PCR, a mixture combining 60 forward primers for TCR Vbeta segments and 13 reverse primers for TCR Jbeta segments was used. TCRdb mirrors the immuneACCESS table, restricted to in-frame sequences. Some clones are absent from its copies; in checked studies, under half trace to an unresolved V gene, and the reason for the others is unknown. The sample table lists under 150,000 clones, 80% of them with a count of one. The ten largest account for just over 2.5% of the sample. Sequenced sample: PBMCs. These TCRs come from a man aged 30-40 years in good health and CMV-seronegative.

The chain carries TRBV29-1 and TRBJ2-7, with 8 bases that match TRBD2. With V trimmed by 6 bases and J by 5 bases, 9 bases remained unmatched. Germline V gene sequence: CDR1 SQVTM, CDR2 ANQGSEA. This CDR3 is 13 amino acids long. The CDR3 sequence is CSVGAGETDEQYF. DNA of the CDR3: TGCAGCGTGGGAGCGGGGGAAACGGACGAGCAGTACTTC.

This clone occurred once. The rearrangement links TRBV5-1 to TRBJ2-7; possibly TRBD2 for D (6 bases). This CDR3 region has 14 residues. Trimming removed 4 bases from V and 3 bases from J, with 14 bases in between. Germline V gene lookup returns CDR1 SGHRS and CDR2 YFSETQ. CDR3 DNA sequence: TGCGCCAGCAGCCTGGGGGACGGGGGCTACGAGCAGTACTTC. Its protein is CASSLGDGGYEQYF.

The V and J genes are TRBV11-2 and TRBJ2-7; D gene ambiguous. CDR1 is SGHAT and CDR2 is FQNNGV in the germline V gene. The CDR3 loop spans 13 amino acids. Deletions cut 0 bases from V and 3 bases from J, with 6 bases between. The CDR3: CASSLEYSYEQYF. DNA for the CDR3: TGTGCCAGCAGCTTAGAATACAGCTACGAGCAGTACTTC. Looking up the rest from reference TRBV11-2 and TRBJ2-7 gives the full variable domain: EAGVAQSPRYKIIEKRQSVAFWCNPISGHATLYWYQQILGQGPKLLIQFQNNGVVDDSQLPKDRFSAERLKGVDSTLKIQPAKLEDSAVYLCASSLEYSYEQYFGPGTRLTVT.

This clone has only a few counts. J is TRBJ1-1 and V is TRBV7-9; D may be TRBD1 (6 bases). The ends were cut back, 11 bases at V and 3 bases at J, with 22 bases in the middle. The CDR3 covers 15 residues. CDR1 is SEHNR, CDR2 FQNEAQ, per germline (reference sequence). The CDR3 reads CASQLGQGFDTEAFF. For the CDR3, the DNA is TGTGCCTCCCAGCTCGGTCAGGGGTTTGACACTGAAGCTTTCTTT.

V usage is TRBV6-6 and J usage is TRBJ1-2; D gene ambiguous. CDR3 length equals 15 residues. From germline, CDR1 is MNHNY and CDR2 SVGAGI (reference sequence). V dropped 7 bases and J dropped 0 bases, with 15 bases sitting between them. The CDR3 loop reads CASTPSTATNYGYTF. CDR3 nucleotide sequence: TGTGCCAGCACTCCGAGCACCGCTACTAACTATGGCTACACCTTC.

The V call is TRBV29-1, the J call TRBJ2-7; TRBD2 might be the D (6 bases). The germline CDR1 and CDR2 sequences are SQVTM and ANQGSEA. CDR3 length: 14 residues. The V and J ends lost 4 bases and 4 bases respectively, with 17 bases between them. For the CDR3, the DNA is TGCAGCGTTGCAAACGGGAGAGGAGCTTACGAGCAGTACTTC. This codes for CSVANGRGAYEQYF.

This clone was counted only a few times. The chain uses TRBV2 and TRBJ2-3, with D possibly TRBD2 on 5 matching bases. V was shortened by 11 bases and J by 4 bases, with 25 bases between the two germline ends. Germline V gives CDR1 SNHLY, CDR2 FYNNEI. This CDR3 region has 16 residues. The CDR3 here is CAVRREGRGRPDTQYF. Written as DNA, the CDR3 is TGTGCCGTACGGCGAGAGGGCCGAGGAAGGCCAGATACGCAGTATTTT.

The gene calls are TRBV19 and TRBJ2-5; TRBD1 matches 7 bases. The CDR3 has 14 residues. CDR1 and CDR2 from the germline V gene are LNHDA and SQIVND (reference sequence). V trimming: 4 bases; J trimming: 1 base; junction bases outside the gene matches: 3. The chain's CDR3 is CASSTTGIQETQYF. The CDR3, as DNA: TGTGCCAGTAGTACGACAGGGATCCAAGAGACCCAGTACTTC.

The genes are TRBV28 and TRBJ2-7, with a possible D match to TRBD1 (6 bases). This CDR3 has 15 amino acids. Per germline, CDR1 MDHEN and CDR2 SYDVKM. Trimming shortened V by 2 bases and J by 2 bases, and 13 bases separated the two germline ends. This chain's CDR3 is CASSLPGTLAYEQYF. In DNA form, the CDR3 reads TGTGCCAGCAGTTTACCCGGGACATTGGCCTACGAGCAGTACTTC.

V usage is TRBV19 and J usage is TRBJ2-4; the D gene is possibly TRBD1 (6 bases). The germline gives CDR1 LNHDA, CDR2 SQIVND (reference sequence). This CDR3 comprises 18 residues. V was clipped by 6 bases and J by 3 bases, with 24 bases between them. This CDR3 is CASSTQGGRTWVKNIQYF. DNA for the CDR3: TGTGCCAGTAGCACTCAAGGGGGACGTACATGGGTCAAAAACATTCAGTACTTC. The whole variable domain, remainder taken from reference TRBV19 and TRBJ2-4, is DGGITQSPKYLFRKEGQNVTLSCEQNLNHDAMYWYRQDPGQGLRLIYYSQIVNDFQKGDIAEGYSVSREKKESFPLTVTSAQKNPTAFYLCASSTQGGRTWVKNIQYFGAGTRLSVL.

This chain uses TRBV9 with TRBJ2-5; 9 bases are a match to TRBD2. The germline CDR1 and CDR2 sequences are SGDLS and YYNGEE. The CDR3 length is 16 residues. Trimming took 4 bases from V and 0 from J; bases not matched to a gene: 7. CDR3 region: CASSPHSSGNQETQYF. The CDR3 DNA reads TGTGCCAGCAGCCCTCATTCTAGCGGGAACCAAGAGACCCAGTACTTC.

The rearrangement links TRBV19 to TRBJ2-1; weak D call: TRBD2 (5 bases). The germline V gene encodes CDR1 LNHDA and CDR2 SQIVND (reference sequence). The CDR3 is 14 residues long. The V and J ends lost 8 bases and 4 bases respectively, with 15 bases between them. Here the CDR3 reads CASHKDYYYNEQFF. Written as DNA, the CDR3 is TGTGCCAGTCATAAAGACTATTATTACAATGAGCAGTTCTTC.

V and J are TRBV5-3 and TRBJ1-1; D perhaps matches TRBD1 (6 bases). TRBV5-3 is treated as an ORF (open reading frame) with a function not yet certain. CDR3 length: 16 amino acids. The V end lost 1 base, the J end lost 0 bases, and 13 bases lay between the germline ends. CDR3 sequence: CARSLSDSFMNTEAFF. In nucleotides, the CDR3 is TGTGCCAGAAGCTTGTCGGACAGCTTTATGAACACTGAAGCTTTCTTT.

The chain combines TRBV9 with TRBJ2-1; 7 bases map to TRBD2. CDR1 is SGDLS and CDR2 is YYNGEE in the germline V gene. This CDR3 contains 14 residues. Trimming at V came to 0 bases and at J to 4 bases, leaving 1 base not matched to a gene. The CDR3 DNA reads TGTGCCAGCAGCGTAGAGGGACTATACAATGAGCAGTTCTTC. Its protein is CASSVEGLYNEQFF.

The chain joins TRBV9 to TRBJ2-5; TRBD2 aligns across 8 bases. J lost 4 bases, V lost 0 bases, and 5 bases had no gene match. This CDR3 region has 15 residues. Germline V gene lookup returns CDR1 SGDLS and CDR2 YYNGEE. The CDR3 spells CASSVAGGARETQYF. The CDR3 DNA is TGTGCCAGCAGCGTAGCGGGGGGGGCGAGAGAGACCCAGTACTTC.

The V and J genes are TRBV19 and TRBJ2-2, with D possibly being TRBD1 (5 bases). The CDR3 loop spans 15 amino acids. Trimming cost V 3 bases and J 3 bases, with 11 bases left between them. Germline V gives CDR1 LNHDA, CDR2 SQIVND (reference sequence). CDR3 in DNA: TGTGCCAGTAGTATTAGGACATCCCACACCGGGGAGCTGTTTTTT. This codes for CASSIRTSHTGELFF.

V gene TRBV5-4 combines with J gene TRBJ2-7, with D tentatively TRBD1 (6 bases). Germline CDR1 and CDR2: SGHNT and YYREEE (reference sequence). The germline V and J ends were trimmed by 1 base and 2 bases, with 13 bases remaining between them. The length of the CDR3 is 15 residues. CDR3 DNA sequence: TGTGCCAGCAGCTTGTTGGGGGCTCCGACCTACGAGCAGTACTTC. This sequence encodes CASSLLGAPTYEQYF.

The chain has TRBV7-2 and TRBJ1-5, with 8 nucleotides matching TRBD1. V lost 1 base, J lost 1 base, and 6 bases stayed unmatched. This CDR3 contains 17 residues. The germline V gene has CDR1 SGHTA and CDR2 FQGNSA. CDR3 bases: TGTGCCAGCAGCTTAGTAGGGACAGGTCGCAGCAATCAGCCCCAGCATTTT. It specifies CASSLVGTGRSNQPQHF.

The chain combines TRBV2 with TRBJ1-5; 7 bases are shared with TRBD1. Germline assignment: CDR1 SNHLY and CDR2 FYNNEI. The CDR3 is made up of 15 amino acids. Trimming took 4 bases from V and 7 from J; bases not matched to a gene: 10. In nucleotides, the CDR3 is TGTGCCAGCAGTGTCTGGCAGGGGGTAAGCCAGCCCCAGCATTTT. It yields the protein CASSVWQGVSQPQHF.

The chain is built from TRBV5-6 and TRBJ1-4, with D perhaps TRBD1 (5 bases). This CDR3 is built from 15 residues. Germline CDR1 is SGHDT and CDR2 is YYEEEE. Between the trimmed V and J ends, which lost 5 bases and 3 bases, there was a span of 14 bases. This CDR3 is CASRITGFSNEKLFF. The CDR3 nucleotides are TGTGCCAGCAGAATTACAGGTTTTTCTAATGAAAAACTGTTTTTT. The whole variable domain, remainder taken from reference TRBV5-6 and TRBJ1-4, is DAGVTQSPTHLIKTRGQQVTLRCSPKSGHDTVSWYQQALGQGPQFIFQYYEEEERQRGNFPDRFSGHQFPNYSSELNVNALLLGDSALYLCASRITGFSNEKLFFGSGTQLSVL.

The CDR3: CASSSGQGKRQPQHF. As DNA, the CDR3 is TGTGCCAGCAGTTCGGGACAGGGTAAGAGACAGCCCCAGCATTTT. The chain uses TRBV5-6 and TRBJ1-5; 9 positions agree with TRBD1. The CDR3 sequence is 15 residues long. The germline CDR1 and CDR2 sequences are SGHDT and YYEEEE. V was pared by 5 bases and J by 7 bases, with 10 bases of the junction left unmatched.

This chain joins TRBV9 and TRBJ2-3; 10 bases are a match to TRBD2. This CDR3 is built from 18 residues. With 3 bases clipped from V and 1 base from J, the junction kept 11 bases outside the gene matches. CDR1 is SGDLS, CDR2 YYNGEE, per germline. The CDR3 protein is CASSGRGASGSRTDTQYF. In nucleotides, the CDR3 is TGTGCCAGCAGCGGACGAGGGGCTAGCGGGAGCCGCACAGATACGCAGTATTTT.

This rearrangement joins TRBV19 to TRBJ1-2; 7 bases match TRBD1. V gave up 4 bases and J gave up 2 bases; unmatched junction bases: 13. The germline V gene encodes CDR1 LNHDA and CDR2 SQIVND (reference sequence). CDR3 length equals 17 residues. This CDR3 is CASSRGGSAIMNYGYTF. As DNA, the CDR3 is TGTGCCAGTAGTAGAGGGGGCTCAGCCATCATGAACTATGGCTACACCTTC.

The chain recombines TRBV27 with TRBJ2-1, with D possibly being TRBD2 (6 bases). V gave up 6 bases and J gave up 0 bases, with 18 bases separating them. There are 17 residues in the CDR3. Germline-derived CDR1 and CDR2 are MNHEY and SMNVEV (reference sequence). CDR3 coding DNA: TGTGCCAGCAGCCCCGGGACTCCTGCCAGCTCCTACAATGAGCAGTTCTTC. Translation: CASSPGTPASSYNEQFF.

The CDR3, as DNA: TGCAGCGTTAACGCGGAGGGTGTTACCGGGGAGCTGTTTTTT. This sequence encodes CSVNAEGVTGELFF. V usage is TRBV29-1 and J usage is TRBJ2-2; tentative D call: TRBD2 (6 bases). The CDR3 has 14 residues. Germline CDR1 reads SQVTM; CDR2 reads ANQGSEA. Trimming took 5 bases from V and 5 from J, leaving 15 bases between them.

This chain links TRBV18 with TRBJ2-2, with a weak D call TRBD1 (6 bases). The CDR3 is 14 residues long. Germline assignment: CDR1 KGHSH and CDR2 LQKENI. With 2 bases removed from V and 6 bases from J, the gap between germline ends came to 10 bases. The CDR3 bases are TGTGCCAGCTCACCAACAGGGCGCGCCGGGGAGCTGTTTTTT. Its protein is CASSPTGRAGELFF.

This clone appeared a few times. The chain employs TRBV19 and TRBJ2-7; D perhaps matches TRBD2 (6 bases). The CDR3 has 13 residues. V was clipped by 4 bases and J by 7 bases, with 14 bases between them. From germline, CDR1 is LNHDA and CDR2 SQIVND (reference sequence). For the CDR3, the DNA is TGTGCCAGTAGTAAGGGCGGGATCGGAGAGCAGTACTTC. This encodes CASSKGGIGEQYF.